This TCR beta chain comes out of a study of early T cells in non-severe SARS-CoV-2 infection. TCRdb re-analysed the 5' RACE reads in MiXCR, keeping a single row per CDR3 protein. Among about 98,000 distinct CDR3 sequences listed, approximately 10% were seen once. This CDR3 is 14 amino acids long. Trimming took off 0 bases at V and 2 bases at J, with 10 bases between the two ends. Germline V gene sequence: CDR1 DFQATT, CDR2 SNEGSKA (reference sequence). Points from the study as a whole: Using VDJdb, the matching emphasized anti-spike CD8 responses while missing private and CD4 specificities.

On this clonotype itself: No antigen is known for it.

This chain uses TRBV20-1 with TRBJ1-2, with D perhaps matching TRBD1 (5 bases). Sequencing used whole blood. The TCR was taken from an adult who was a healthcare worker with PCR-confirmed SARS-CoV-2 infection or an uninfected control (not recorded which). This CDR3 is CSARDLGENYGYTF. The CDR3 DNA is TGCAGTGCTAGAGATCTGGGGGAGAACTATGGCTACACCTTC.